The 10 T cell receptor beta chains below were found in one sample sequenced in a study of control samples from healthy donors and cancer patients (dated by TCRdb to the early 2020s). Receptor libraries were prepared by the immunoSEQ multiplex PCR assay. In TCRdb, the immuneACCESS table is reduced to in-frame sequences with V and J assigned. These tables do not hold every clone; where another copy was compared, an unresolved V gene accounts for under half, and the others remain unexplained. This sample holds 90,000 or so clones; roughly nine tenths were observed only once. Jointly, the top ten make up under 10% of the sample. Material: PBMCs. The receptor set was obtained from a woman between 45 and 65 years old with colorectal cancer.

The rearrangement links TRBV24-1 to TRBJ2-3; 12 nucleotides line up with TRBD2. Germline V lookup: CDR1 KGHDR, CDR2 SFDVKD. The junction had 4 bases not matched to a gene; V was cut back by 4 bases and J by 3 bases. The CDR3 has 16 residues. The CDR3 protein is CATSDLTSGGTDTQYF. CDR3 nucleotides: TGTGCCACCAGTGACCTTACTAGCGGGGGGACAGATACGCAGTATTTT.

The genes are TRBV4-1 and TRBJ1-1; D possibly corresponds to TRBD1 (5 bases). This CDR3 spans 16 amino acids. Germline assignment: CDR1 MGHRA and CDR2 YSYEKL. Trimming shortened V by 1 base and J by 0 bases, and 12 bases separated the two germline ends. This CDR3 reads CASSQVQGPLNTEAFF. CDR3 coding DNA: TGCGCCAGCAGCCAAGTGCAGGGACCCTTGAACACTGAAGCTTTCTTT.

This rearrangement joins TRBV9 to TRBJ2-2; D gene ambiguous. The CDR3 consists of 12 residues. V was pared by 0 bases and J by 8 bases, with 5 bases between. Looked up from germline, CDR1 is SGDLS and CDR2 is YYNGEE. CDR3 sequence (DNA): TGTGCCAGCAGCGTAGGTGGGGGGGAGCTGTTTTTT. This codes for CASSVGGGELFF.

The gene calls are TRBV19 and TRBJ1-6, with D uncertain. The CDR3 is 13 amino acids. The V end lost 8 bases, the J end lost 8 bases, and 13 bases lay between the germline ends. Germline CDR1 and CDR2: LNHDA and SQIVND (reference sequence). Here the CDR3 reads CASAAHGDSPLHF. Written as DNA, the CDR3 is TGTGCCAGTGCCGCGCACGGGGATTCACCCCTCCACTTT. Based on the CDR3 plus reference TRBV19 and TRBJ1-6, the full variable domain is DGGITQSPKYLFRKEGQNVTLSCEQNLNHDAMYWYRQDPGQGLRLIYYSQIVNDFQKGDIAEGYSVSREKKESFPLTVTSAQKNPTAFYLCASAAHGDSPLHFGNGTRLTVT.

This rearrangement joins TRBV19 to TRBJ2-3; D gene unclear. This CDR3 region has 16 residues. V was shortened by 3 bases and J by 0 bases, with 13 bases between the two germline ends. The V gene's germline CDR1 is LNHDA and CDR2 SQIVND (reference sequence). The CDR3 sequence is CASSISAAASTDTQYF. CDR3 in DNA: TGTGCCAGTAGTATCTCGGCCGCCGCTAGCACAGATACGCAGTATTTT. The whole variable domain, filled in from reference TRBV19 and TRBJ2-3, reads DGGITQSPKYLFRKEGQNVTLSCEQNLNHDAMYWYRQDPGQGLRLIYYSQIVNDFQKGDIAEGYSVSREKKESFPLTVTSAQKNPTAFYLCASSISAAASTDTQYFGPGTRLTVL.

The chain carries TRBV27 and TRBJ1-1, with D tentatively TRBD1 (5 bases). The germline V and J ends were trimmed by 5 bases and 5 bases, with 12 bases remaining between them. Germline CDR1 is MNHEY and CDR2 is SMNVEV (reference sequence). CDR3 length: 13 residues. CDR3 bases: TGTGCCAGCAGTCCCAGGGTGGGGACTGAAGCTTTCTTT. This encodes CASSPRVGTEAFF.

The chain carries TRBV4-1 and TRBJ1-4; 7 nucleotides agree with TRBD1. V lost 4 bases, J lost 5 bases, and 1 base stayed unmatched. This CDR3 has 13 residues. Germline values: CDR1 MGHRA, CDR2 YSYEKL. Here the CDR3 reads CASSLGQNEKLFF. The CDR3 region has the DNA TGCGCCAGCAGCCTGGGACAGAATGAAAAACTGTTTTTT.

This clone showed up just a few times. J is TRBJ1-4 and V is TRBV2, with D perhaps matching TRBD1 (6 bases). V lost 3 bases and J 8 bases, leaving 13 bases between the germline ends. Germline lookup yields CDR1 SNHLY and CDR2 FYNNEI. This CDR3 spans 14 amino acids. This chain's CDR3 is CASSDRGRGEKLFF. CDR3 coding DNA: TGTGCCAGCAGTGACCGGGGGAGGGGGGAAAAACTGTTTTTT.

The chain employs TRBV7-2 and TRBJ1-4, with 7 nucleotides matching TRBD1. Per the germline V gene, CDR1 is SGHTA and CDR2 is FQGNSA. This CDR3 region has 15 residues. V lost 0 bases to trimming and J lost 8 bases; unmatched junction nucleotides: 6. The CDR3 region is CASSLALWDREKLFF. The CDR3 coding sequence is TGTGCCAGCAGCTTAGCGCTCTGGGACAGAGAAAAACTGTTTTTT.

The CDR3 nucleotides read TGCGCCAGCAGCTTGGACCCCCTGGGCACTGAAGCTTTCTTT. Residues: CASSLDPLGTEAFF. The chain links TRBV5-1 to TRBJ1-1; D is uncertain. Trimming stripped 0 bases from V and 4 bases from J, with 10 bases between. The CDR3 runs 14 residues. Germline CDR1 SGHRS, CDR2 YFSETQ.